This record concerns one TCR beta chain sequence. Its antigen is not identified. The sample originates from a study of OX40 agonist ivuxolimab in advanced cancers. Whole-study context: It was permissible to have had prior anti-PD-1, anti-PD-L1 or anti-CTLA-4 therapy, and 40% had some.

The table came from immunoSEQ multiplex PCR; TCRdb's copy has only in-frame clones and leaves some out. This repertoire shows just over 95,000 clones, around 90% found once; its top ten account for around 0.16%. The CDR3 spans 15 residues. CDR1 is SNHLY, CDR2 FYNNEI, per germline. Trimming removed 3 bases from V and 2 bases from J, with 13 bases in between. Findings and caveats of the study: Antigen specificity was not determined for the expanded peripheral T cells.

This clonotype was obtained from an adult with an advanced solid tumor such as melanoma, head and neck, liver or kidney cancer. The sequences come from CD4+ or CD8+ T cells sorted from blood, collected in a trial of the OX40 agonist ivuxolimab. The chain joins TRBV2 to TRBJ2-5, with D tentatively TRBD1 or TRBD2 (5 bases each). The CDR3 here is CASSDRSWGQETQYF. CDR3 coding DNA: TGTGCCAGCAGTGACAGGTCCTGGGGGCAAGAGACCCAGTACTTC.